This T cell receptor (beta chain) appears in the sequencing data of a study of cytomegalovirus exposure and HLA in healthy donors. Turning to this clone: Antigen unknown.

Profiled with immunoSEQ multiplex PCR; TCRdb holds only in-frame clones, not every one. The table shows under 300,000 clones, with approximately 83% occurring only once. V was shortened by 4 bases and J by 6 bases, with 12 bases between the two germline ends. The CDR3 contains 13 residues. Per the germline V gene, CDR1 is GTSNPN and CDR2 is SVGIG (reference sequence). Separation from the roughly 680-subject first cohort characterized the approximately 120-subject validation cohort, to which the donors belonged. Overall study findings and caveats: In vitro checks showed that three CMV-associated chains really do target CMV antigens.

The chain has TRBV30 and TRBJ2-2, with a weak D call TRBD2 (5 bases). The specimen was PBMCs. This receptor was obtained from a woman aged 25-40 years in good health and CMV-seropositive. The CDR3 region has the DNA TGTGCCTGGATCACTAGGTCGGCCGGGGAGCTGTTTTTT. It translates to CAWITRSAGELFF.